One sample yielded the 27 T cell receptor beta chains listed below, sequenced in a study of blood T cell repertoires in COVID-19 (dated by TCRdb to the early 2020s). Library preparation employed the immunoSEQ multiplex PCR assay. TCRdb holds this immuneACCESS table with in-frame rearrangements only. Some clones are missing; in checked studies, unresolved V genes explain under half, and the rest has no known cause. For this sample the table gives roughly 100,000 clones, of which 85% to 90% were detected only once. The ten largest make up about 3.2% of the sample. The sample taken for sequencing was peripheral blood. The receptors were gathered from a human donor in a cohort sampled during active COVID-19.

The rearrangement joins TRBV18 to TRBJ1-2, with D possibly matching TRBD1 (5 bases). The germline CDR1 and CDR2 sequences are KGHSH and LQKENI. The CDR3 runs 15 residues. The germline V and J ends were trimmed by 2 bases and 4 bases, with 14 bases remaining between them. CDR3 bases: TGTGCCAGCTCACCAAGCGGGACCGACTCCTATGGCTACACCTTC. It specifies CASSPSGTDSYGYTF.

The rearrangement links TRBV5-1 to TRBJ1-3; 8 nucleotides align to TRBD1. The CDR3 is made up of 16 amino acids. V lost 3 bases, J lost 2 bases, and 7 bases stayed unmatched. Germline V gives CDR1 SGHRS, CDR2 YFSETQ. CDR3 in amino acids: CASSYLPDRAGNTIYF. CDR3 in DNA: TGCGCCAGCAGCTACTTACCGGACAGGGCTGGAAACACCATATATTTT. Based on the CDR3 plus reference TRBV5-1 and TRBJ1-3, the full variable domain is KAGVTQTPRYLIKTRGQQVTLSCSPISGHRSVSWYQQTPGQGLQFLFEYFSETQRNKGNFPGRFSGRQFSNSRSEMNVSTLELGDSALYLCASSYLPDRAGNTIYFGEGSWLTVV.

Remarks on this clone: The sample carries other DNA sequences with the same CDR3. CDR3 in DNA: TGTGCCACCAGTCCGCCCCTCGGTGGCTACACCTTC. As protein: CATSPPLGGYTF. The chain employs TRBV24-1 and TRBJ1-2; D unresolved. CDR1 is KGHDR and CDR2 is SFDVKD in the germline V gene. There are 12 residues in the CDR3. V was trimmed by 6 bases and J by 7 bases, leaving 11 bases between them.

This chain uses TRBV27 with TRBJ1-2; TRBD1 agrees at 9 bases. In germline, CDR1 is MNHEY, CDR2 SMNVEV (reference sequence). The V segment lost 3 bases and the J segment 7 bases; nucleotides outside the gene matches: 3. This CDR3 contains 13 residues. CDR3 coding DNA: TGTGCCAGCAGTTTCAACAGGGGGCTTGGCTACACCTTC. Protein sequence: CASSFNRGLGYTF.

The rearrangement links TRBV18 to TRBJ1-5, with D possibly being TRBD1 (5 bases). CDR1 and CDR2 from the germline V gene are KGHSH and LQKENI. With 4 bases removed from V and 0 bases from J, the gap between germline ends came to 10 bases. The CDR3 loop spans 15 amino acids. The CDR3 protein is CASSLQGYSNQPQHF. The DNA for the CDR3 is TGTGCCAGCTCACTCCAGGGATATAGCAATCAGCCCCAGCATTTT.

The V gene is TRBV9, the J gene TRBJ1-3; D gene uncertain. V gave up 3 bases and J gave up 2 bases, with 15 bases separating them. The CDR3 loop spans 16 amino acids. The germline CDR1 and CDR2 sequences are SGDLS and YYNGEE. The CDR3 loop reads CASSELPPTAGNTIYF. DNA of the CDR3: TGTGCCAGCAGCGAACTCCCACCTACGGCTGGAAACACCATATATTTT.

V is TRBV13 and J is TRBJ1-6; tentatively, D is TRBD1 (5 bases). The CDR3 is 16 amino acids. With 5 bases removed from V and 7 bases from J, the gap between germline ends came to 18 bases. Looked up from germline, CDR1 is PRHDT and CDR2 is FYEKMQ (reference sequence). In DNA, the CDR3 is TGTGCCAGCAGCCCCCCTGGGGAGGGACGGAATTCACCCCTCCACTTT. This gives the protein CASSPPGEGRNSPLHF.

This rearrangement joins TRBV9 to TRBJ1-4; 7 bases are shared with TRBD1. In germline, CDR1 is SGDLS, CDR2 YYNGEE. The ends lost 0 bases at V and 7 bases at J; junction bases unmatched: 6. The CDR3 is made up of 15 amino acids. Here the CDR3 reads CASSVAPGQFEKLFF. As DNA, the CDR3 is TGTGCCAGCAGCGTAGCTCCGGGACAGTTTGAAAAACTGTTTTTT.

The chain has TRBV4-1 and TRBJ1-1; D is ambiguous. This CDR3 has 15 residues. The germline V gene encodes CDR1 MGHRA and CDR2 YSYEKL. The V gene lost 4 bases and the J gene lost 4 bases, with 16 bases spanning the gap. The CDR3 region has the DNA TGCGCCAGCAGCCCCCCAGGACGGGCGGGCACTGAAGCTTTCTTT. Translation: CASSPPGRAGTEAFF.

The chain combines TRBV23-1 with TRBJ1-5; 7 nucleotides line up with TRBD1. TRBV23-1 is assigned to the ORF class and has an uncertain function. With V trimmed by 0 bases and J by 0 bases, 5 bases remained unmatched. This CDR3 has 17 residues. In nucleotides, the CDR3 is TGCGCCAGCAGTCAATCGGGGGGACAGTATAGCAATCAGCCCCAGCATTTT. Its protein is CASSQSGGQYSNQPQHF.

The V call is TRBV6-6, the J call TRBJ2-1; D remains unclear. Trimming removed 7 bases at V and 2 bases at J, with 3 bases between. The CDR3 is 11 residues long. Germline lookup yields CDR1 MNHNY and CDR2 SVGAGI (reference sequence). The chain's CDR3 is CASTTYNEQFF. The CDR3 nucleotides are TGTGCCAGCACCACCTACAATGAGCAGTTCTTC.

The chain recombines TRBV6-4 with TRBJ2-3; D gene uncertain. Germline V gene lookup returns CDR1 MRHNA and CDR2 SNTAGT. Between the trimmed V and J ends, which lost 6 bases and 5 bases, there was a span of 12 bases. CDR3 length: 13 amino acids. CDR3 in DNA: TGTGCCAGCAGCGTCGAGAGCCTAGATACGCAGTATTTT. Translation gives CASSVESLDTQYF.

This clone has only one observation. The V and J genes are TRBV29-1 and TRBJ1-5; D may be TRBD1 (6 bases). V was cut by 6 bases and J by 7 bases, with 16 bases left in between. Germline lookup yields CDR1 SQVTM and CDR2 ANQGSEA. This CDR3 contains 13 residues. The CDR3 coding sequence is TGCAGCGTCCTAGTGGGGGCCGGGCAGCCCCAGCATTTT. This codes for CSVLVGAGQPQHF. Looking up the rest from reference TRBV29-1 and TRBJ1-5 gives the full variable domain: SAVISQKPSRDICQRGTSLTIQCQVDSQVTMMFWYRQQPGQSLTLIATANQGSEATYESGFVIDKFPISRPNLTFSTLTVSNMSPEDSSIYLCSVLVGAGQPQHFGDGTRLSIL.

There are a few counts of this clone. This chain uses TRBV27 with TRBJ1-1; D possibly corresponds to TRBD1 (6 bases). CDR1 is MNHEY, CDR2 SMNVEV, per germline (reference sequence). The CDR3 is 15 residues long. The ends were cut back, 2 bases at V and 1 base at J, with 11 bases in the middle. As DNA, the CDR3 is TGTGCCAGCAGTTTAGGACAGTTTCCGAACACTGAAGCTTTCTTT. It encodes CASSLGQFPNTEAFF.

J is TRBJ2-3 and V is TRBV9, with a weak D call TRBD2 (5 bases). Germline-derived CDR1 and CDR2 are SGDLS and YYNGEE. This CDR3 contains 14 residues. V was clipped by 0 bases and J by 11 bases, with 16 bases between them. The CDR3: CASSVASGSGGQYF. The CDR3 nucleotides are TGTGCCAGCAGCGTAGCCTCGGGGTCTGGCGGGCAGTATTTT. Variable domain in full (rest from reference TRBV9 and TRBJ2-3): DSGVTQTPKHLITATGQRVTLRCSPRSGDLSVYWYQQSLDQGLQFLIQYYNGEERAKGNILERFSAQQFPDLHSELNLSSLELGDSALYFCASSVASGSGGQYFGPGTRLTVL.

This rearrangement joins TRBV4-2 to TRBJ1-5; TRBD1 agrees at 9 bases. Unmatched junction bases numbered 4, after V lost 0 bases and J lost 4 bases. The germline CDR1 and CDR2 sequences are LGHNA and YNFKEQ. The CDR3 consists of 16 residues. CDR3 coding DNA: TGTGCCAGCAGCCAAGAAGTGGGACAGGGTAATCAGCCCCAGCATTTT. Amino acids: CASSQEVGQGNQPQHF.

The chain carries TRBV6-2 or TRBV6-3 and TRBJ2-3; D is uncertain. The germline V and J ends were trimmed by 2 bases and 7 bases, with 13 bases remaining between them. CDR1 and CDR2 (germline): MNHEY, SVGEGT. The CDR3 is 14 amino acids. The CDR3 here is CASSYPDVQNTQYF. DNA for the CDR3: TGTGCCAGCAGTTACCCAGATGTTCAGAATACGCAGTATTTT.

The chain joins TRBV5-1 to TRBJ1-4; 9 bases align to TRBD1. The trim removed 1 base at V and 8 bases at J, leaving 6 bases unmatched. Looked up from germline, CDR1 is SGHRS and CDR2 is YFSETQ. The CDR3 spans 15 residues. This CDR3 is CASSLSGTGWEKLFF. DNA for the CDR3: TGCGCCAGCAGCTTGAGTGGGACAGGGTGGGAAAAACTGTTTTTT.

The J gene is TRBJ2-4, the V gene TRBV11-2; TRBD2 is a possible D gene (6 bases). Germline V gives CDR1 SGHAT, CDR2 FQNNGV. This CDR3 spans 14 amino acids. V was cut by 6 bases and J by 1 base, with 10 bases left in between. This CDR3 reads CASSYGGAKNIQYF. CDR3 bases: TGTGCCAGCAGTTATGGGGGGGCCAAAAACATTCAGTACTTC.

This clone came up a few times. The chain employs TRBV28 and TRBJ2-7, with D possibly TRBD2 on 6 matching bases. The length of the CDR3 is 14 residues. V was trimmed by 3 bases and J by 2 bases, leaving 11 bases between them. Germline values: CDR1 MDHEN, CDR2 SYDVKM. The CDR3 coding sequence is TGTGCCAGCAGTTTGGAGGGTAGCACCTACGAGCAGTACTTC. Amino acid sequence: CASSLEGSTYEQYF.

The CDR3 sequence: CASSIRHPGGARGTGELFF. CDR3 bases: TGTGCCAGTAGTATTCGCCATCCTGGGGGGGCGCGGGGCACCGGGGAGCTGTTTTTT. V is TRBV19 and J is TRBJ2-2; tentative D call: TRBD2 (7 bases). The CDR3 loop spans 19 amino acids. Trimming cost V 3 bases and J 4 bases, with 24 bases left between them. Germline CDR1 reads LNHDA; CDR2 reads SQIVND (reference sequence).

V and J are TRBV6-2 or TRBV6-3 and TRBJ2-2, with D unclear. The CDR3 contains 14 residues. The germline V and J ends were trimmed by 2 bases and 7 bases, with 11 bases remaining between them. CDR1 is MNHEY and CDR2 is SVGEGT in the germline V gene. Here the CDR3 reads CASSYDPGGGELFF. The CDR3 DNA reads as TGTGCCAGCAGTTACGACCCCGGCGGCGGGGAGCTGTTTTTT.

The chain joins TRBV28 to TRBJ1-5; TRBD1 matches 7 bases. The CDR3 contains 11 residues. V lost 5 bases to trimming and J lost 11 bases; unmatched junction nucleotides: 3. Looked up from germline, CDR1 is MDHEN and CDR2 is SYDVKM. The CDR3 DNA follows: TGTGCCAGCAGTCCGCAGGGGGCCCAGCATTTT. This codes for CASSPQGAQHF.

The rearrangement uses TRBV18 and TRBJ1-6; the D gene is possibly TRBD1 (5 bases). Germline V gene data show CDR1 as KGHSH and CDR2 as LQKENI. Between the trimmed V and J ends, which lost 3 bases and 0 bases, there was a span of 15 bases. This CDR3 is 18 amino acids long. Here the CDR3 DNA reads TGTGCCAGCTCACCGGGGCGGCAGAGGAGCTCCTATAATTCACCCCTCCACTTT. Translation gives CASSPGRQRSSYNSPLHF.

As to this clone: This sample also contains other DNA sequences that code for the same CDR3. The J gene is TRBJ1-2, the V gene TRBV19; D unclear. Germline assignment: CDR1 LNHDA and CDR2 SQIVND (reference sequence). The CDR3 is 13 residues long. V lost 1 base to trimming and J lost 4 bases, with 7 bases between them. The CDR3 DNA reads TGTGCCAGTAGTATAGGACGGAGCTATGGCTACACCTTC. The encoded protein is CASSIGRSYGYTF. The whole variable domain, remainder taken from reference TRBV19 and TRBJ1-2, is DGGITQSPKYLFRKEGQNVTLSCEQNLNHDAMYWYRQDPGQGLRLIYYSQIVNDFQKGDIAEGYSVSREKKESFPLTVTSAQKNPTAFYLCASSIGRSYGYTFGSGTRLTVV.

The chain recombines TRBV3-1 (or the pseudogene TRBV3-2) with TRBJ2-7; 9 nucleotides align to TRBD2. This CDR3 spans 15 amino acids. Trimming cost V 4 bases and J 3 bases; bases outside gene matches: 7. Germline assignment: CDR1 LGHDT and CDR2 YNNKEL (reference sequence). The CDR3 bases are TGTGCCAGCAGCCCATATAGCGGGGGCCGCTACGAGCAGTACTTC. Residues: CASSPYSGGRYEQYF.

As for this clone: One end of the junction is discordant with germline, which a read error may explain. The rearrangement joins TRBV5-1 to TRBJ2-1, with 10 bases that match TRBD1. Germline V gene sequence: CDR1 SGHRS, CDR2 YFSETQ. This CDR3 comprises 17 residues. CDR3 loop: CASSLDGTGASYNERFF. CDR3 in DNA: TGCGCCAGCAGCTTGGACGGGACAGGGGCCTCCTACAATGAGCGGTTCTTC.